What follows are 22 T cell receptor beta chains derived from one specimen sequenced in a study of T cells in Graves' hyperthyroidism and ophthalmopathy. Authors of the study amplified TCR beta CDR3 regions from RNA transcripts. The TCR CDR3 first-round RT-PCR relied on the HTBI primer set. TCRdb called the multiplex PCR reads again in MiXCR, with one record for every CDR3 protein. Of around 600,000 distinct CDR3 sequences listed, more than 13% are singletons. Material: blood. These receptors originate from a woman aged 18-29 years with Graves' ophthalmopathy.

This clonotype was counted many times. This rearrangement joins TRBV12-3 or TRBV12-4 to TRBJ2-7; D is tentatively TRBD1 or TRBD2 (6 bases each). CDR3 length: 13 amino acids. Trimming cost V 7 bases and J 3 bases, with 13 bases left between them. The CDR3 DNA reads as TGTGCCAGCACCCGGGGGCCAGTCTACGAGCAGTACTTC. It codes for CASTRGPVYEQYF.

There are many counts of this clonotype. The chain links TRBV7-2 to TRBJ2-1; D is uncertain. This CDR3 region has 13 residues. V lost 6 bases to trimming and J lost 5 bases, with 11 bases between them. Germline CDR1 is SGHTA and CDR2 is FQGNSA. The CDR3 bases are TGTGCCAGCAGTCGTACACATAACAATGAGCAGTTCTTC. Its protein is CASSRTHNNEQFF.

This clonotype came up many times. The CDR3 nucleotides are TGTGCCAGCAGAGACAGCGGGCCGAATGAAAAACTGTTTTTT. Protein sequence: CASRDSGPNEKLFF. The chain links TRBV12-3 or TRBV12-4 to TRBJ1-4; D may be TRBD1 (5 bases). The ends were cut back, 6 bases at V and 5 bases at J, with 13 bases in the middle. The CDR3 extends over 14 amino acids.

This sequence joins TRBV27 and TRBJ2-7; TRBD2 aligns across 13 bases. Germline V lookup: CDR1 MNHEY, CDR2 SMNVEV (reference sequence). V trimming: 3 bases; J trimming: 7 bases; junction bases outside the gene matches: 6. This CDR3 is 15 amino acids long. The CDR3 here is CASSFGTSGVGEQYF. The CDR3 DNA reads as TGTGCCAGCAGTTTCGGGACTAGCGGGGTGGGAGAGCAGTACTTC.

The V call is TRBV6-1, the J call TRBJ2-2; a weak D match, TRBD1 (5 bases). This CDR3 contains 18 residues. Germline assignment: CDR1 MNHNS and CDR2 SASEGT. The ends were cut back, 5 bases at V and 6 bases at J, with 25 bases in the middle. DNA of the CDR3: TGTGCCAGCAGTCCCCTTGGCAGGGCCCCTGGAACGGCCGGGGAGCTGTTTTTT. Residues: CASSPLGRAPGTAGELFF.

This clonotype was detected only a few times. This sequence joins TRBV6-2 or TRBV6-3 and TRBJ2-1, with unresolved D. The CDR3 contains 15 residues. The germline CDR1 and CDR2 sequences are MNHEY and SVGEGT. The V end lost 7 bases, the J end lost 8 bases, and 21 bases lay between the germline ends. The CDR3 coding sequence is TGTGCCAGCACGCGAGGAAACCCCAGTTCCGATGAGCAGTTCTTC. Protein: CASTRGNPSSDEQFF.

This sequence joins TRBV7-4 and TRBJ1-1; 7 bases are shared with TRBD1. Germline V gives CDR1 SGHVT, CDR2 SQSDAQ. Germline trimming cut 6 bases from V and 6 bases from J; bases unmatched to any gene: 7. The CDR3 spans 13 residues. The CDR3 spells CASSEDRDAEAFF. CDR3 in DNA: TGTGCCAGCAGTGAAGACAGGGATGCTGAAGCTTTCTTT.

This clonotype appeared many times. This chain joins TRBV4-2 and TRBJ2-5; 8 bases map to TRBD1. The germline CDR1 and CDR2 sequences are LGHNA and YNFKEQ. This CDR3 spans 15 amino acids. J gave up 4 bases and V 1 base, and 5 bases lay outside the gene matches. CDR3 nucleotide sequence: TGTGCCAGCAGCCAAGGTTCAGGGGGCAGAGAGACCCAGTACTTC. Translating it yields CASSQGSGGRETQYF.

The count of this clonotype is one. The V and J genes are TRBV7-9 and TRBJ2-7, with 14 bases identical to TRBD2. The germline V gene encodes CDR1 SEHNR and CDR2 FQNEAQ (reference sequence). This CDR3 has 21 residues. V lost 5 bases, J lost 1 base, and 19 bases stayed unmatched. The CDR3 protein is CASSQGLAGGLIRADSYEQYF. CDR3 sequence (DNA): TGTGCCAGCAGCCAAGGACTAGCGGGAGGTCTTATCCGAGCCGATTCCTACGAGCAGTACTTC.

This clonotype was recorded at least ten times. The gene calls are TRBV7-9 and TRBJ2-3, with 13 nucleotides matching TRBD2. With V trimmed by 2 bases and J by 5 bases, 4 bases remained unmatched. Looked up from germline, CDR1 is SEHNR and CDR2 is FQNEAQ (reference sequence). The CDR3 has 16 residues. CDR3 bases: TGTGCCAGCAGCTTAACCGGACTAGCGGGAGAAGATACGCAGTATTTT. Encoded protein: CASSLTGLAGEDTQYF.

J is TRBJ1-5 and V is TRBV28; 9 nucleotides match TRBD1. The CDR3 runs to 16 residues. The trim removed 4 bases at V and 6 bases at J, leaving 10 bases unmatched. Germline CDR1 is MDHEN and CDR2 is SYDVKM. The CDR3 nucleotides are TGTGCCAGCAGTTCACGGGACAGGGCAGTGGTTCAGCCCCAGCATTTT. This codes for CASSSRDRAVVQPQHF.

This CDR3 is CASSQAPGGGRSGANVLTF. The CDR3 DNA follows: TGCGCCAGCAGCCAAGCTCCTGGAGGGGGAAGATCGGGGGCCAACGTCCTGACTTTC. The chain joins TRBV4-1 to TRBJ2-6; D assignment may be TRBD1 or TRBD2 (6 bases each). The CDR3 contains 19 residues. V dropped 1 base and J dropped 4 bases, with 20 bases sitting between them. The V gene's germline CDR1 is MGHRA and CDR2 YSYEKL.

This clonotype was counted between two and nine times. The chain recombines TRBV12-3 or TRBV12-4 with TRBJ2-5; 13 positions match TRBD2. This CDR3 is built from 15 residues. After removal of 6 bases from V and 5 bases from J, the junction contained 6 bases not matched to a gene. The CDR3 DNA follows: TGTGCCAGCAGACTAGCGGGAGGGAATGCGGAGACCCAGTACTTC. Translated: CASRLAGGNAETQYF.

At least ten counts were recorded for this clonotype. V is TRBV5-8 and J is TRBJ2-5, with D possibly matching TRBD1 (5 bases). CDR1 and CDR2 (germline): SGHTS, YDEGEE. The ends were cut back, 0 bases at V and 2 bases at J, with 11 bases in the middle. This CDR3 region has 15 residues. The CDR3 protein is CASSLEDPGQETQYF. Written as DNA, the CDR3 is TGTGCCAGCAGCTTGGAAGACCCAGGGCAAGAGACCCAGTACTTC.

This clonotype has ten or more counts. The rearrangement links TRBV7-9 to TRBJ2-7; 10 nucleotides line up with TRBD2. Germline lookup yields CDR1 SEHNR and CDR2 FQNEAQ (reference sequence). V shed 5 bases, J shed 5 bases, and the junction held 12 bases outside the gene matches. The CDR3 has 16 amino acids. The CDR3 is CASSPPQAGGGNEQYF. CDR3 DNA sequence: TGTGCCAGCAGCCCGCCCCAAGCGGGAGGGGGTAACGAGCAGTACTTC.

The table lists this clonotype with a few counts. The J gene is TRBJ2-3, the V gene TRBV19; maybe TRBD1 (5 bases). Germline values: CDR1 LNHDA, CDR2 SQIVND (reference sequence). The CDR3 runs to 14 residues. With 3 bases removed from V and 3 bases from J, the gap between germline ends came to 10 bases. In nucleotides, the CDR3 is TGTGCCAGTAGTATCAAGGGGCGGACAGATACGCAGTATTTT. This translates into CASSIKGRTDTQYF.

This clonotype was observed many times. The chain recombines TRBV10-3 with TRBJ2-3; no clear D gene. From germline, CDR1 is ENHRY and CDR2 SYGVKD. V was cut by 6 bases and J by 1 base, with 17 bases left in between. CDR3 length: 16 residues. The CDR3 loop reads CAISTMGPAGTDTQYF. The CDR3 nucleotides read TGTGCCATCAGCACAATGGGTCCGGCGGGCACAGATACGCAGTATTTT.

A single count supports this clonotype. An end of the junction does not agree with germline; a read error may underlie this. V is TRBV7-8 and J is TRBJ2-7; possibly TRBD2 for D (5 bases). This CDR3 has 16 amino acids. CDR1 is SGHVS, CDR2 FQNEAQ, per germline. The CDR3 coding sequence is TGCGCCAGCAGCCCCGCCGCGAGCGGACCAACCTACGAGCAGTACTTC. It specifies CASSPAASGPTYEQYF.

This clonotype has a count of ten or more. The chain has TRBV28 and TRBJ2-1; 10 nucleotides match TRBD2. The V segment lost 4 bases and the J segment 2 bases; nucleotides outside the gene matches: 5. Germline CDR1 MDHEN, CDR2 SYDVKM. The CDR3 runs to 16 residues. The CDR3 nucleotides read TGTGCCAGCAGTTCGCGGACTAGCGGAGCCTACAATGAGCAGTTCTTC. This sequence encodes CASSSRTSGAYNEQFF.

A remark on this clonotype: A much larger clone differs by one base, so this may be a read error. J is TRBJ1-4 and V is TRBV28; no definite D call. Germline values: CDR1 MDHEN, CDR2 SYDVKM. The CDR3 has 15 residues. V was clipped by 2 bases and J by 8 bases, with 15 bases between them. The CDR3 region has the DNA TGTGCCAGCAGTTTAAATCTTGTAAAGAAGGAAAAACTGTTTTTT. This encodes CASSLNLVKKEKLFF.

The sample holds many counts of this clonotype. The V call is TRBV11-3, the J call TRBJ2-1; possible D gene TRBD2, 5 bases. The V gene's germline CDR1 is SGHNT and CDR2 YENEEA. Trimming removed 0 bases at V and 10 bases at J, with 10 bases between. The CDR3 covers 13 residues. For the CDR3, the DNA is TGTGCCAGCAGCTTAGAAGGGCCGGGGGAGCAGTTCTTC. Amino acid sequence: CASSLEGPGEQFF.

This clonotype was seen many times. The CDR3 nucleotides read TGTGCCAGCAGTCCCTCGACAGGGGATCAGCCCCAGCATTTT. Encoded protein: CASSPSTGDQPQHF. The V call is TRBV27, the J call TRBJ1-5; 8 bases line up with TRBD1. Germline assignment: CDR1 MNHEY and CDR2 SMNVEV (reference sequence). Losses at the gene ends were 5 bases for V and 5 bases for J; bases not matched to a gene: 5. The CDR3 loop spans 14 amino acids.